Listed below are T cell receptor beta chains from one sample, sequenced in a study of metastatic and nonmetastatic thyroid tumors. TCRdb re-clonotyped the PCR reads via MiXCR. The data show fewer than 100,000 clones, 14% to 15% seen once. The specimen was blood. All receptors derive from a female donor with papillary thyroid cancer or a benign thyroid nodule (not recorded which). Some clones in this sample may be carry-over from other donors' samples. Both conserved end residues are part of each CDR3. A D gene is named only where the DNA matches it firmly.

v_gene	d_gene	j_gene	CDR3aa
TRBV19	-	TRBJ2-7	CASSIGGGSYEQYF
TRBV4-1	-	TRBJ2-7	CASTYEGRRPCEQYF
TRBV28	-	TRBJ2-2	CASSSPGQNTGELFF
TRBV18	-	TRBJ1-6	CASSPPFKGNSPLHF
TRBV6-9	-	TRBJ1-1	CASGGVEITEAFF
TRBV30	TRBD2	TRBJ2-7	CAWSLAGVPEQYF
TRBV20-1	-	TRBJ2-7	CSATGTRSSYEQYF
TRBV15	TRBD1	TRBJ2-7	CATSRGTGSEQYF
TRBV24-1	-	TRBJ1-2	CATSAGGGYTF
TRBV19	-	TRBJ1-2	CASSMRDLLGYTF
TRBV20-1	-	TRBJ2-3	CSASSQRPTADTQYF
TRBV11-2	-	TRBJ2-5	CASSVGVGLGEETQYF
TRBV7-2	-	TRBJ2-4	CASSLTLAKNIQYF
TRBV20-1	TRBD1	TRBJ1-1	CSADRGTEAFF
TRBV6-2/TRBV6-3	-	TRBJ2-7	CASSYSSLYEQYF
TRBV4-1	TRBD1	TRBJ1-6	CASSWSPTGGGDSPLHF
TRBV2	-	TRBJ2-7	CASSGLTGFSSYENYF
TRBV7-2	-	TRBJ1-2	CASSLGAGGRYGYTF
TRBV28	TRBD1	TRBJ2-7	CASSLGGQESYEQYF